This record looks at one T cell receptor beta chain sequence and its context. In the source study's methods: From reference gene primer amplification, estimates of nucleated cell counts were derived. Sequencing was performed with immunoSEQ multiplex PCR; in TCRdb, only in-frame clones are kept and a portion is missing. Clonal size and the V and J genes are those of that table, whereas D and trimming came from the DNA. The table has approximately 430,000 clones, 86% seen once. This record comes from a study of blood T cell repertoires in COVID-19. Study-wide context: Sample material is recorded as cDNA or gDNA derived from T cells, B-cell-depleted T cells, or PBMCs.

Germline CDR1 reads LNHDA; CDR2 reads SQIVND (reference sequence). The V end lost 1 base, the J end lost 4 bases, and 13 bases lay between the germline ends. The CDR3 sequence is 15 residues long. The rearrangement links TRBV19 to TRBJ1-2; a weak D match, TRBD1 (5 bases). The sequencing sample was made of peripheral blood. The sequence was obtained from a woman aged 25 to 39 with active or convalescent COVID-19. This chain's CDR3 is CASSIGPGPAYGYTF. DNA for the CDR3: TGTGCCAGTAGTATAGGTCCAGGGCCGGCCTATGGCTACACCTTC.